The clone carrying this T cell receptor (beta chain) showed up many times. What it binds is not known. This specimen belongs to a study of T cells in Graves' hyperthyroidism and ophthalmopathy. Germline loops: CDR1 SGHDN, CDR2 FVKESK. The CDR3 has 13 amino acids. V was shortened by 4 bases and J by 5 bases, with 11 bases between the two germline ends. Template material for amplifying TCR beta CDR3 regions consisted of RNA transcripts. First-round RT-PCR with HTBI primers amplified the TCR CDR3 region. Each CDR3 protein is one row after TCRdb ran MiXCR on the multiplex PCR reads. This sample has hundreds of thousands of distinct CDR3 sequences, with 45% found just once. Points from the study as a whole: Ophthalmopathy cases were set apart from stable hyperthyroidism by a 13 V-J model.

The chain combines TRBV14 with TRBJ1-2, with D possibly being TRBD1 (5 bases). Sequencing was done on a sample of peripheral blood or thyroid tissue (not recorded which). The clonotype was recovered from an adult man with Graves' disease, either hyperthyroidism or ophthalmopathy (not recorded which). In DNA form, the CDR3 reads TGTGCCAGCAGCCGTCCCAGGGAGTATGGCTACACCTTC. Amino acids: CASSRPREYGYTF.